The sequence of this T cell receptor beta chain was determined in a study of blood T cells in healthy people across ages. General observations from the study: TCR beta diversity correlated strongly with naive T cell percentage.

A J-beta primer mix and a sample-barcoded 5' primer were used in a second PCR of roughly 6 to 11 cycles. With 12 random nucleotides, a template-switch adaptor tagged each individual cDNA molecule. TCRdb redid the calling of the 5' RACE reads with MiXCR, one entry per CDR3 protein. The sample comprises just under 750,000 distinct CDR3 sequences, about a fifth of which are singletons, and about 20% rests with the top ten. Germline V gene lookup returns CDR1 SGHDT and CDR2 YYEEEE. Trimming shortened V by 4 bases and J by 6 bases, and 25 bases separated the two germline ends. The CDR3 has 17 residues. Regarding this clonotype: Its antigen is currently unknown.

Per-sample PBMC isolation yielded at least 6 million cells. Sequencing was carried out using blood. The clonotype was recovered from a man aged 70 or older in good health. The chain carries TRBV5-6 and TRBJ2-5, with D maybe TRBD2 (5 bases). The CDR3 DNA follows: TGTGCCAGCAGCCTATCTGTGGAACTAGTCGGTTTGCAGACCCAGTACTTC. Translation: CASSLSVELVGLQTQYF. Based on the CDR3 plus reference TRBV5-6 and TRBJ2-5, the full variable domain is DAGVTQSPTHLIKTRGQQVTLRCSPKSGHDTVSWYQQALGQGPQFIFQYYEEEERQRGNFPDRFSGHQFPNYSSELNVNALLLGDSALYLCASSLSVELVGLQTQYFGPGTRLLVL.